The present T cell receptor beta chain was sequenced within a study of T cells after yellow fever vaccination. As for the study in general: Those fractions that held only low numbers of cells were prepared using the SMART-Seq v4 Ultra Low Input RNA kit. Study outcomes and limitations: Reappearing after the booster were most of the clones from primary vaccination (about 95% CD4, about 87% CD8).

A 5'RACE template-switching step, the method used to make TCR cDNA, added a universal primer site and UMIs. Using its own MiXCR run on the 5' RACE reads, TCRdb lists one record per CDR3 protein. Among 120,000 or so distinct CDR3 sequences listed, 7.5% to 10% were seen once. The germline gives CDR1 SGHRS, CDR2 YFSETQ. The CDR3 extends over 15 amino acids. With 4 bases clipped from V and 3 bases from J, the junction kept 9 bases outside the gene matches. This clonotype was found many times. Its antigen remains unknown. The clonotype originates from a man aged 18 to 29 who received the YFV17D yellow fever vaccine. The sample here was CD8+ T cells sorted from PBMCs, taken on the day of the yellow fever booster vaccination. The rearrangement uses TRBV5-1 and TRBJ1-2, with 7 bases fitting TRBD1. The CDR3 nucleotides are TGCGCCAGCAGCGACATGGGACAGAGATACTATGGCTACACCTTC. Translation gives CASSDMGQRYYGYTF.